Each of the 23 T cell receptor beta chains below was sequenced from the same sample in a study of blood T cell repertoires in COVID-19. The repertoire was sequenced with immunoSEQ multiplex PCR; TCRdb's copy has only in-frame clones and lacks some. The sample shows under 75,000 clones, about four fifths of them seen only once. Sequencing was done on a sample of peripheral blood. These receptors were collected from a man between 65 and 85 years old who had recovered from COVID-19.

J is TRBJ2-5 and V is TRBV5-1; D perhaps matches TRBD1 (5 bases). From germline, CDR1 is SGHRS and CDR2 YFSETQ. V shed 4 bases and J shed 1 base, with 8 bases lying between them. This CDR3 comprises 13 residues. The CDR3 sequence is CASSQDTQETQYF. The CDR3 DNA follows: TGCGCCAGCAGCCAGGACACCCAAGAGACCCAGTACTTC.

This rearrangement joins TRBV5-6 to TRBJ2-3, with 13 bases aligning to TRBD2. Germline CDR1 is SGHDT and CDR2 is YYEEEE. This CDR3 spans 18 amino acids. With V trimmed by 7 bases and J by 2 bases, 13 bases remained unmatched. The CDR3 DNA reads TGTGCCAGCGGGGGACTAGCGGGGAACTACCGCCTCACAGATACGCAGTATTTT. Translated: CASGGLAGNYRLTDTQYF.

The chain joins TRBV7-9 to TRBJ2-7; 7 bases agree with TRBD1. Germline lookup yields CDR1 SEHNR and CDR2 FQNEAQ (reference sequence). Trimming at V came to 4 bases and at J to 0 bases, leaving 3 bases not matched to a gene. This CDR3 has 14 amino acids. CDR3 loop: CASSWDSRSYEQYF. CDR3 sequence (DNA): TGTGCCAGCAGCTGGGACAGCCGCTCCTACGAGCAGTACTTC.

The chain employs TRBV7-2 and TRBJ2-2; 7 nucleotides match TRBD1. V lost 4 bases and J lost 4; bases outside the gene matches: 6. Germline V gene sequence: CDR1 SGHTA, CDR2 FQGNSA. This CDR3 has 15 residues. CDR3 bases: TGTGCCAGCAGCTCTTGGACAGGCAGCACCGGGGAGCTGTTTTTT. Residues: CASSSWTGSTGELFF.

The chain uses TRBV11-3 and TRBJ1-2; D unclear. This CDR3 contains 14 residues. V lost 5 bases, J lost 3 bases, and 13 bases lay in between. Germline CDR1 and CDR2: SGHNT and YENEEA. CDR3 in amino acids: CASSPSGPDYGYTF. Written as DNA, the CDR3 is TGTGCCAGCAGCCCCTCGGGTCCCGACTATGGCTACACCTTC.

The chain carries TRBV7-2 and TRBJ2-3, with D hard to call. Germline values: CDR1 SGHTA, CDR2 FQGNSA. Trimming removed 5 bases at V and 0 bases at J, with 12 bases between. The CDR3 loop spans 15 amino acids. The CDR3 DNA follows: TGTGCCAGCAGCCCGAGCTTACTAAGCACAGATACGCAGTATTTT. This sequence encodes CASSPSLLSTDTQYF. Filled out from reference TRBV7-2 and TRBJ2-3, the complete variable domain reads GAGVSQSPSNKVTEKGKDVELRCDPISGHTALYWYRQSLGQGLEFLIYFQGNSAPDKSGLPSDRFSAERTGGSVSTLTIQRTQQEDSAVYLCASSPSLLSTDTQYFGPGTRLTVL.

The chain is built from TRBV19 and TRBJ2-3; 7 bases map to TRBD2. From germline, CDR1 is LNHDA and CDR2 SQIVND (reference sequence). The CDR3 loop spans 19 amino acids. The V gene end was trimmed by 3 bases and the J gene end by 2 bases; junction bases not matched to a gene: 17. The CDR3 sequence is CASSISPGTSASPTDTQYF. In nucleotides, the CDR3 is TGTGCCAGTAGTATTAGTCCGGGTACTAGCGCCTCACCCACAGATACGCAGTATTTT.

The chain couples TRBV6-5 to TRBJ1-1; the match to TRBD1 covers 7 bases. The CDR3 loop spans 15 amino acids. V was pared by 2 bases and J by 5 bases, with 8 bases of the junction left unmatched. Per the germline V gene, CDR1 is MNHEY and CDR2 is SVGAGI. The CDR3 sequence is CASSYGGQGETEAFF. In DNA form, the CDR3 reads TGTGCCAGCAGTTACGGGGGGCAGGGGGAGACTGAAGCTTTCTTT.

CDR3 nucleotide sequence: TGTGCCAGCAGCTGGATACCGGGAGACAACACTGAAGCTTTCTTT. This gives the protein CASSWIPGDNTEAFF. The chain employs TRBV5-5 and TRBJ1-1; D remains unclear. There are 15 residues in the CDR3. V was cut by 3 bases and J by 2 bases, with 14 bases left in between. Germline V gene lookup returns CDR1 SGHKS and CDR2 YYEKEE (reference sequence).

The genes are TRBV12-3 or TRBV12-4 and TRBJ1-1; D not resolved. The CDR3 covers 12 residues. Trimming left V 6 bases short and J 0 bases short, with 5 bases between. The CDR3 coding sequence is TGTGCCAGCAGCAACATGAACACTGAAGCTTTCTTT. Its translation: CASSNMNTEAFF.

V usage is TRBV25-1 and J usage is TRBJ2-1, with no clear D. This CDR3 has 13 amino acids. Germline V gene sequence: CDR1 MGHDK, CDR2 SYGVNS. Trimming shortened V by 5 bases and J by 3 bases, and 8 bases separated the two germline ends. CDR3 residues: CASSRENYNEQFF. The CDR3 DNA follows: TGTGCCAGCAGTAGAGAAAACTACAATGAGCAGTTCTTC.

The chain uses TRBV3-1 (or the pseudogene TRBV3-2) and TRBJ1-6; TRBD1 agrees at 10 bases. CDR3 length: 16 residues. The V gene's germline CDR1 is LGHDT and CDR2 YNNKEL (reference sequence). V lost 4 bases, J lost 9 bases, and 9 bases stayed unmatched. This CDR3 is CASSPGGTGEVSPLHF. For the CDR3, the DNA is TGTGCCAGCAGCCCGGGCGGGACAGGGGAAGTTTCACCCCTCCACTTT.

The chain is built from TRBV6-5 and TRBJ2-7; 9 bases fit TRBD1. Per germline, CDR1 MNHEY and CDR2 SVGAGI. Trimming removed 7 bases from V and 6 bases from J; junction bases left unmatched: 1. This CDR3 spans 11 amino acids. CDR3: CASKTGGEQYF. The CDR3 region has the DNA TGTGCCAGCAAGACAGGGGGCGAGCAGTACTTC.

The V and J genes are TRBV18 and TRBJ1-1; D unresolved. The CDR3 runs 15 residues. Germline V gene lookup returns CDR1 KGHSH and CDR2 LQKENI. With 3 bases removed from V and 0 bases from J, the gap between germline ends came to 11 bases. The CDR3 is CASSPREGLNTEAFF. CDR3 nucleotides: TGTGCCAGCTCACCGCGGGAGGGTCTGAACACTGAAGCTTTCTTT.

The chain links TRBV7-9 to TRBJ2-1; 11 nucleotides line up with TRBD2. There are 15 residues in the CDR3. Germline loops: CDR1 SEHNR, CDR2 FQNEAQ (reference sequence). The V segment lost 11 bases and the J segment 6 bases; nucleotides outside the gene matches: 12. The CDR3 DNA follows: TGTGCCGGCCAAACCCGACTAGCGGGATCCAATGAGCAGTTCTTC. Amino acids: CAGQTRLAGSNEQFF.

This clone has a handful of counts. The CDR3 bases are TGTGCCAGCAGCACGGACAGGGGGTATGATTCACCCCTCCACTTT. Its translation: CASSTDRGYDSPLHF. This chain links TRBV21-1 with TRBJ1-6; the table names TRBD1, a call not compared with the DNA. TRBV21-1 is termed a pseudogene. The CDR3 contains 15 residues.

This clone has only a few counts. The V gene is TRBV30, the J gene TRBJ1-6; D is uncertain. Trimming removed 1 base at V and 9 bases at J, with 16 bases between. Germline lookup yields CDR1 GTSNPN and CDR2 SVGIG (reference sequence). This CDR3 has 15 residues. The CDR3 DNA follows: TGTGCCTGGAGTGGGGCAGCCCTCGAGAGTTCACCCCTCCACTTT. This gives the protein CAWSGAALESSPLHF.

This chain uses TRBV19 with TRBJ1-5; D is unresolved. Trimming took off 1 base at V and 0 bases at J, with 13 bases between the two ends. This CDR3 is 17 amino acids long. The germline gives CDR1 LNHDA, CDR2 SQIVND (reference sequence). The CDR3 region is CASSIGEAGYSNQPQHF. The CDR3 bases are TGTGCCAGTAGTATAGGTGAGGCCGGCTATAGCAATCAGCCCCAGCATTTT. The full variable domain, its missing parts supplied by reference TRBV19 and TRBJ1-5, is DGGITQSPKYLFRKEGQNVTLSCEQNLNHDAMYWYRQDPGQGLRLIYYSQIVNDFQKGDIAEGYSVSREKKESFPLTVTSAQKNPTAFYLCASSIGEAGYSNQPQHFGDGTRLSIL.

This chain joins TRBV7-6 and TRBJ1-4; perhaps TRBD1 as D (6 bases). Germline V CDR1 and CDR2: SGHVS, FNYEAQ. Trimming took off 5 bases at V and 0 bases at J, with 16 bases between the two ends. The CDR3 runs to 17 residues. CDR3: CASSPTDRTATNEKLFF. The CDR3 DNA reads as TGTGCCAGCAGCCCAACCGACAGGACAGCAACTAATGAAAAACTGTTTTTT.

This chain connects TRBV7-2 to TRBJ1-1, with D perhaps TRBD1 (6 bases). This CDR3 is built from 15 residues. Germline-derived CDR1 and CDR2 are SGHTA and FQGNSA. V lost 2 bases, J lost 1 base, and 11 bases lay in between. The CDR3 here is CASSLSGTPNTEAFF. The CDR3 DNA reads TGTGCCAGCAGCTTAAGTGGGACACCGAACACTGAAGCTTTCTTT.

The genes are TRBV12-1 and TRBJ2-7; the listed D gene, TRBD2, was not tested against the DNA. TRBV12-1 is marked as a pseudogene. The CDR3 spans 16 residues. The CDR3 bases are TGTGCCAGCAGCTTTGCGTGCGGGGATGCCGACTACGAGCAGTACTTC. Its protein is CASSFACGDADYEQYF.

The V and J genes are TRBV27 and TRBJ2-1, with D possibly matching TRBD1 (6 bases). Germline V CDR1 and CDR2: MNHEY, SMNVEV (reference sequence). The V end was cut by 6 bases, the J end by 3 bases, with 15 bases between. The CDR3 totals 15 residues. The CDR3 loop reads CASSDRISIYNEQFF. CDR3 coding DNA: TGTGCCAGCAGCGACAGGATATCCATCTACAATGAGCAGTTCTTC.

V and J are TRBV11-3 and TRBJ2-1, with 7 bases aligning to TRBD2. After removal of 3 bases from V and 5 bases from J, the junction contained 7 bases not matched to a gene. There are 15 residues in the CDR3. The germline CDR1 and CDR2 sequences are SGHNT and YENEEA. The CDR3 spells CASSFYGTTDNEQFF. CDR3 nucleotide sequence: TGTGCCAGCAGCTTCTATGGGACTACCGACAATGAGCAGTTCTTC.